These 21 T cell receptor beta chains were all obtained from the same sample, sequenced in a study of regulatory T cells in long-lasting Graves disease. Researchers made TCR beta libraries by using iRepertoire HTBI primers and running Arm-PCR on CDR3 regions. TCRdb re-analysed the multiplex PCR reads in MiXCR, keeping a single row per CDR3 protein. The sample holds roughly 610,000 distinct CDR3 sequences; about 15% are singletons and the top ten take more than 10%. Specified time point: newly diagnosed GD, antithyroid drugs for less than 3 months. Isolated PBMC RNA provided the starting material for the TCR library. The sample was also linked to a second study, of T cells in Graves' hyperthyroidism and ophthalmopathy.

The sequences come from peripheral blood mononuclear cells (PBMCs), collected at new diagnosis, from a patient treated with antithyroid drugs. The receptors originated from a man aged 18 to 29 with Graves disease.

V is TRBV9 and J is TRBJ2-3; D remains ambiguous. The V and J ends lost 0 bases and 3 bases respectively, with 11 bases between them. Germline loops: CDR1 SGDLS, CDR2 YYNGEE. The CDR3 extends over 15 amino acids. The CDR3 is CASSVGRSMTDTQYF. In DNA, the CDR3 is TGTGCCAGCAGCGTAGGAAGGTCAATGACAGATACGCAGTATTTT.

This clonotype appeared many times. The chain recombines TRBV7-9 with TRBJ1-1; the D is unclear. Looked up from germline, CDR1 is SEHNR and CDR2 is FQNEAQ (reference sequence). This CDR3 contains 14 residues. The V and J ends lost 5 bases and 1 base respectively, with 11 bases between them. CDR3 residues: CASSRAQQNTEAFF. The CDR3 DNA sequence: TGTGCCAGCAGCCGGGCGCAACAGAACACTGAAGCTTTCTTT.

This clonotype was recorded many times. The V gene is TRBV27, the J gene TRBJ1-2; D ambiguous. Trimming shortened V by 4 bases and J by 3 bases, and 15 bases separated the two germline ends. The CDR3 is 15 amino acids. The germline gives CDR1 MNHEY, CDR2 SMNVEV (reference sequence). DNA of the CDR3: TGTGCCAGCAGTTCCGAAAGGGCTTTGGACTATGGCTACACCTTC. This codes for CASSSERALDYGYTF.

In its sample, this clonotype was seen many times. The rearrangement uses TRBV10-3 and TRBJ1-1; TRBD1 is a possible D gene (5 bases). The germline V gene encodes CDR1 ENHRY and CDR2 SYGVKD. Between the trimmed V and J ends, which lost 4 bases and 1 base, there was a span of 10 bases. The CDR3 runs to 14 residues. In nucleotides, the CDR3 is TGTGCCATCAGTGCTACAGGTTCGAACACTGAAGCTTTCTTT. Protein product: CAISATGSNTEAFF.

CDR3 amino acids: CATSSSGNTIYF. The CDR3 bases are TGTGCCACCAGTAGCTCTGGAAACACCATATATTTT. The chain combines TRBV15 with TRBJ1-3; D gene uncertain. The CDR3 runs to 12 residues. Germline V gene sequence: CDR1 LNHNV, CDR2 YYDKDF (reference sequence). Deletions cut 6 bases from V and 0 bases from J, with 3 bases between.

This clonotype was seen repeatedly, ten times or more. The chain employs TRBV20-1 and TRBJ2-7; D remains unclear. The CDR3 contains 13 residues. The V gene lost 0 bases and the J gene lost 5 bases, with 11 bases spanning the gap. Germline V gene sequence: CDR1 DFQATT, CDR2 SNEGSKA (reference sequence). The CDR3 DNA reads TGCAGTGCTAGAGATCCCCCCCAGCACGAGCAGTACTTC. This sequence encodes CSARDPPQHEQYF.

This clonotype was detected a few times. The rearrangement links TRBV5-1 to TRBJ2-3; 9 nucleotides match TRBD2. V shed 0 bases and J 4 bases; nucleotides not matched to a gene: 6. The CDR3 length is 16 residues. Germline CDR1 reads SGHRS; CDR2 reads YFSETQ. The CDR3 coding sequence is TGCGCCAGCAGCTTGGTGGTGCGGGAGGGCGCAGATACGCAGTATTTT. This codes for CASSLVVREGADTQYF.

J is TRBJ2-5 and V is TRBV20-1; TRBD1 is a possible D gene (7 bases). Germline V gives CDR1 DFQATT, CDR2 SNEGSKA (reference sequence). Trimming stripped 7 bases from V and 5 bases from J, with 17 bases between. The CDR3 is 13 amino acids. Here the CDR3 DNA reads TGCAGTGTTATTAAACAGGGGAGGGAGACCCAGTACTTC. The encoded protein is CSVIKQGRETQYF.

This CDR3 is CASSPGTSGSWSHEQYF. As DNA, the CDR3 is TGTGCCAGCAGCCCGGGGACTAGCGGGAGTTGGTCCCACGAGCAGTACTTC. This rearrangement joins TRBV9 to TRBJ2-7; 14 bases agree with TRBD2. This CDR3 comprises 17 residues. Germline loops: CDR1 SGDLS, CDR2 YYNGEE. Trimming removed 4 bases from V and 5 bases from J; junction bases left unmatched: 11.

The chain has TRBV24-1 and TRBJ2-1, with D tentatively TRBD2 (6 bases). V gave up 0 bases and J gave up 12 bases, with 23 bases separating them. This CDR3 is 17 amino acids long. The germline V gene has CDR1 KGHDR and CDR2 SFDVKD. CDR3 residues: CATSDLPMGEDVGRQFF. The DNA for the CDR3 is TGTGCCACCAGTGATTTGCCGATGGGGGAGGATGTGGGAAGGCAGTTCTTC.

In this sample, this clonotype turned up many times. V usage is TRBV28 and J usage is TRBJ2-5; TRBD2 aligns across 11 bases. The length of the CDR3 is 16 residues. Germline V lookup: CDR1 MDHEN, CDR2 SYDVKM. J gave up 0 bases and V 6 bases, and 6 bases lay outside the gene matches. The CDR3 nucleotides read TGTGCCAGCAGGAGCGGGGGACTAGCGGACCAAGAGACCCAGTACTTC. The encoded protein is CASRSGGLADQETQYF.

This chain uses TRBV6-1 with TRBJ2-7; 10 bases match TRBD2. The CDR3 contains 19 residues. The junction had 22 bases not matched to a gene; V was cut back by 5 bases and J by 6 bases. Germline assignment: CDR1 MNHNS and CDR2 SASEGT. The CDR3 nucleotides are TGTGCCAGCAGTAGGGGCCCCGGGCGGCTAGCGGGAGCTTCGGGCGAGCAGTACTTC. Translating it yields CASSRGPGRLAGASGEQYF.

There are a few counts of this clonotype. This chain joins TRBV20-1 and TRBJ2-1; D may be TRBD2 (5 bases). Looked up from germline, CDR1 is DFQATT and CDR2 is SNEGSKA (reference sequence). The CDR3 extends over 15 amino acids. Trimming took 4 bases from V and 0 from J, leaving 13 bases between them. The chain's CDR3 is CSAILASSSYNEQFF. In nucleotides, the CDR3 is TGCAGTGCTATCCTAGCCTCGAGCTCCTACAATGAGCAGTTCTTC.

The sample holds a few counts of this clonotype. The gene calls are TRBV7-8 and TRBJ2-1; D possibly corresponds to TRBD2 (6 bases). Germline CDR1 and CDR2: SGHVS and FQNEAQ. With 2 bases removed from V and 9 bases from J, the gap between germline ends came to 17 bases. The CDR3 has 15 residues. Here the CDR3 reads CASSLSVQGGSEQFF. Written as DNA, the CDR3 is TGTGCCAGCAGCTTATCGGTCCAGGGAGGTAGTGAGCAGTTCTTC.

This clonotype was seen ten or more times. This sequence joins TRBV5-6 and TRBJ2-1, with D possibly being TRBD1 (6 bases). Trimming stripped 3 bases from V and 1 base from J, with 11 bases between. CDR3 length: 15 amino acids. The germline V gene encodes CDR1 SGHDT and CDR2 YYEEEE. The CDR3 protein is CASSWRRGSYNEQFF. CDR3 nucleotide sequence: TGTGCCAGCAGCTGGCGCAGGGGATCCTACAATGAGCAGTTCTTC. Filled out from reference TRBV5-6 and TRBJ2-1, the complete variable domain reads DAGVTQSPTHLIKTRGQQVTLRCSPKSGHDTVSWYQQALGQGPQFIFQYYEEEERQRGNFPDRFSGHQFPNYSSELNVNALLLGDSALYLCASSWRRGSYNEQFFGPGTRLTVL.

Only a few counts were recorded for this clonotype. This sequence may be a read error, since a much larger clone differs from it by one base. The chain joins TRBV2 to TRBJ1-2; D perhaps matches TRBD1 (5 bases). The germline V gene encodes CDR1 SNHLY and CDR2 FYNNEI. The CDR3 covers 14 residues. Trimming removed 5 bases from V and 5 bases from J, with 15 bases in between. The CDR3 nucleotides read TGTGCCAGCAGTCAACGGGGGAGAGCGTATGGCTACACCTTC. Amino acid sequence: CASSQRGRAYGYTF.

The CDR3 reads CASSVGGGSGTGELFF. CDR3 nucleotide sequence: TGTGCCAGCAGCGTAGGGGGCGGGAGTGGCACCGGGGAGCTGTTTTTT. The V call is TRBV9, the J call TRBJ2-2, with 7 bases identical to TRBD2. The CDR3 sequence is 16 residues long. CDR1 and CDR2 from the germline V gene are SGDLS and YYNGEE. V was clipped by 0 bases and J by 4 bases; unmatched bases: 6.

This clonotype was detected ten times or more. This chain joins TRBV7-2 and TRBJ2-3; 8 bases are shared with TRBD2. Germline V lookup: CDR1 SGHTA, CDR2 FQGNSA. The CDR3 totals 15 residues. J was trimmed by 4 bases and V by 3 bases; bases with no gene match: 6. This CDR3 reads CASSFPGTRADTQYF. The CDR3 DNA reads TGTGCCAGCAGCTTCCCCGGGACTAGGGCAGATACGCAGTATTTT.

This clonotype appeared a few times. The rearrangement links TRBV15 to TRBJ1-2, with a possible D match to TRBD1 (5 bases). CDR1 and CDR2 (germline): LNHNV, YYDKDF (reference sequence). The CDR3 has 15 residues. V lost 2 bases to trimming and J lost 8 bases, with 18 bases between them. Here the CDR3 DNA reads TGTGCCACCAGCAGATCCCTGGGAGTGGGGGTGGGCTACACCTTC. The encoded protein is CATSRSLGVGVGYTF.

This sequence joins TRBV9 and TRBJ1-5, with D possibly TRBD1 on 5 matching bases. V was shortened by 0 bases and J by 5 bases, with 15 bases between the two germline ends. Germline-derived CDR1 and CDR2 are SGDLS and YYNGEE. This CDR3 has 16 amino acids. The CDR3: CASSVGEGRFDQPQHF. The CDR3 DNA reads as TGTGCCAGCAGCGTAGGGGAGGGGAGGTTCGATCAGCCCCAGCATTTT.

V usage is TRBV5-4 and J usage is TRBJ1-2; D not certain. Germline loops: CDR1 SGHNT, CDR2 YYREEE (reference sequence). This CDR3 region has 14 residues. With 0 bases removed from V and 5 bases from J, the gap between germline ends came to 11 bases. The CDR3 sequence: CASSLEPTRYGYTF. The CDR3 region has the DNA TGTGCCAGCAGCTTGGAGCCGACAAGATATGGCTACACCTTC.